What follows are 21 T cell receptor beta chains derived from one specimen sequenced in a study of blood T cell repertoires in COVID-19. Sequencing was performed with immunoSEQ multiplex PCR; in TCRdb, only in-frame clones are kept and a portion is missing. The data contain 170,000 or so clones, more than 70% of them singletons. The source material was peripheral blood. All receptors derive from a man in his late teens or twenties with active or convalescent COVID-19.

This rearrangement joins TRBV18 to TRBJ1-6, with D tentatively TRBD1 (5 bases). The CDR3 has 13 amino acids. The germline V and J ends were trimmed by 3 bases and 7 bases, with 7 bases remaining between them. The germline CDR1 and CDR2 sequences are KGHSH and LQKENI. CDR3 DNA sequence: TGTGCCAGCTCACCTGACAGAAATTCACCCCTCCACTTT. Encoded protein: CASSPDRNSPLHF.

The chain joins TRBV6-5 to TRBJ2-7; maybe TRBD2 (6 bases). This CDR3 contains 15 residues. Trimming shortened V by 6 bases and J by 7 bases, and 22 bases separated the two germline ends. Germline V gene sequence: CDR1 MNHEY, CDR2 SVGAGI. The CDR3 coding sequence is TGTGCCAGCAGCCAAGTTACCCGGGACTGGGTGGAGCAGTACTTC. Translated: CASSQVTRDWVEQYF.

Here the CDR3 DNA reads TGTGCCAGCAGTTACGTAGGACAGGGGGAAAAACTGTTTTTT. Protein sequence: CASSYVGQGEKLFF. V is TRBV6-5 and J is TRBJ1-4; TRBD1 matches at 9 bases. Germline lookup yields CDR1 MNHEY and CDR2 SVGAGI. CDR3 length equals 14 residues. V lost 2 bases to trimming and J lost 8 bases; unmatched junction nucleotides: 3.

The CDR3 region has the DNA TGTGCCAGCAGCGTAAGGGGCCCCAGCTCCTACGAGCAGTACTTC. This translates into CASSVRGPSSYEQYF. The chain has TRBV9 and TRBJ2-7; possibly TRBD1 for D (5 bases). From germline, CDR1 is SGDLS and CDR2 YYNGEE. CDR3 length: 15 amino acids. The germline V and J ends were trimmed by 1 base and 0 bases, with 11 bases remaining between them.

This sequence joins TRBV14 and TRBJ1-4, with 9 bases matching TRBD1. The CDR3 is 15 residues long. Germline CDR1 SGHDN, CDR2 FVKESK. V lost 3 bases and J lost 8; bases outside the gene matches: 7. CDR3: CASSHVQGAREKLFF. CDR3 DNA sequence: TGTGCCAGCAGCCATGTACAGGGGGCGAGGGAAAAACTGTTTTTT. The variable domain in full, with the rest retrieved from reference TRBV14 and TRBJ1-4, is EAGVTQFPSHSVIEKGQTVTLRCDPISGHDNLYWYRRVMGKEIKFLLHFVKESKQDESGMPNNRFLAERTGGTYSTLKVQPAELEDSGVYFCASSHVQGAREKLFFGSGTQLSVL.

This chain joins TRBV19 and TRBJ2-2; 7 positions agree with TRBD1. This CDR3 region has 14 residues. The germline V gene has CDR1 LNHDA and CDR2 SQIVND (reference sequence). Trimming took 10 bases from V and 4 from J; bases not matched to a gene: 9. The DNA of the CDR3 is TGTGCCATCTCAGACAGGGCGGGCACCGGGGAGCTGTTTTTT. Its protein is CAISDRAGTGELFF.

This chain uses TRBV4-1 with TRBJ1-2; no clear D. There are 12 residues in the CDR3. The V and J ends lost 8 bases and 8 bases respectively, with 15 bases between them. Per the germline V gene, CDR1 is MGHRA and CDR2 is YSYEKL. The CDR3 region has the DNA TGCGCCAGCCGGGCCCTCTCGGGAGGCTACACCTTC. Protein product: CASRALSGGYTF.

This clone was seen a few times. V and J are TRBV9 and TRBJ2-5; D might be TRBD2 (6 bases). CDR3 length: 18 residues. Germline lookup yields CDR1 SGDLS and CDR2 YYNGEE. Trimming took off 0 bases at V and 0 bases at J, with 18 bases between the two ends. CDR3 residues: CASSVGAGQGLYQETQYF. In nucleotides, the CDR3 is TGTGCCAGCAGCGTAGGGGCTGGTCAGGGACTGTACCAAGAGACCCAGTACTTC.

This sequence joins TRBV7-2 and TRBJ2-3; no clear D gene. Germline V lookup: CDR1 SGHTA, CDR2 FQGNSA. The CDR3 is 12 residues long. Trimming pared 5 bases from V and 2 bases from J, leaving 5 bases between. CDR3 coding DNA: TGTGCCAGCAGCCCCTACACAGATACGCAGTATTTT. This codes for CASSPYTDTQYF.

This clone has only a few counts. The chain has TRBV2 and TRBJ1-2; a possible D gene is TRBD1 (5 bases). The ends were cut back, 2 bases at V and 5 bases at J, with 9 bases in the middle. This CDR3 spans 13 amino acids. CDR1 is SNHLY, CDR2 FYNNEI, per germline. CDR3 in amino acids: CASSETGGYGYTF. The CDR3 nucleotides read TGTGCCAGCAGTGAAACAGGAGGGTATGGCTACACCTTC.

This chain joins TRBV11-1 and TRBJ2-1; unclear D gene. V dropped 4 bases and J dropped 0 bases, with 10 bases sitting between them. CDR3 size: 15 residues. The V gene's germline CDR1 is SGHAT and CDR2 FQDESV (reference sequence). DNA of the CDR3: TGTGCCAGCAGCTCGCGACTCCTCTCCTACAATGAGCAGTTCTTC. This sequence encodes CASSSRLLSYNEQFF. The variable domain in full, with the rest retrieved from reference TRBV11-1 and TRBJ2-1, is EAEVAQSPRYKITEKSQAVAFWCDPISGHATLYWYRQILGQGPELLVQFQDESVVDDSQLPKDRFSAERLKGVDSTLKIQPAELGDSAMYLCASSSRLLSYNEQFFGPGTRLTVL.

This clone was detected only a few times. The chain recombines TRBV15 with TRBJ2-5; no firm D call. This CDR3 spans 13 amino acids. Germline V gene sequence: CDR1 LNHNV, CDR2 YYDKDF (reference sequence). V shed 8 bases and J shed 0 bases, with 10 bases lying between them. The CDR3 bases are TGTGCCACCCACAATACGTACCAAGAGACCCAGTACTTC. The encoded protein is CATHNTYQETQYF.

As for this clone: The sample holds other DNA sequences that translate to the same CDR3. CDR3 DNA: TGTGCCAGCAGTTCTCTAGCGGGGGGGCCAGATACGCAGTATTTT. Its translation is CASSSLAGGPDTQYF. This chain connects TRBV6-2 or TRBV6-3 to TRBJ2-3; TRBD2 aligns across 12 bases. The CDR3 is 15 amino acids. Germline CDR1 reads MNHEY; CDR2 reads SVGEGT. V dropped 4 bases and J dropped 4; count of bases not matched to a gene: 3.

The rearrangement uses TRBV15 and TRBJ2-7, with D unresolved. This CDR3 region has 16 residues. V shed 0 bases and J shed 4 bases, with 16 bases lying between them. CDR1 is LNHNV and CDR2 is YYDKDF in the germline V gene (reference sequence). CDR3 bases: TGTGCCACCAGCAGAGATCTACCGGTCAACGGGTACGAGCAGTACTTC. Residues: CATSRDLPVNGYEQYF. The variable domain in full, with the rest retrieved from reference TRBV15 and TRBJ2-7, is DAMVIQNPRYQVTQFGKPVTLSCSQTLNHNVMYWYQQKSSQAPKLLFHYYDKDFNNEADTPDNFQSRRPNTSFCFLDIRSPGLGDTAMYLCATSRDLPVNGYEQYFGPGTRLTVT.

The rearrangement uses TRBV4-3 and TRBJ2-1; 9 bases align to TRBD2. Germline CDR1 and CDR2: LGHNA and YSLEER. The length of the CDR3 is 16 residues. V trimming: 0 bases; J trimming: 7 bases; junction bases outside the gene matches: 7. This chain's CDR3 is CASSQDLAGLVNEQFF. CDR3 DNA: TGCGCCAGCAGCCAAGACCTAGCGGGGCTGGTAAATGAGCAGTTCTTC.

CDR3 DNA: TGTGCCAGCCCCTGGACAGGAAGTAGCTATGGCTACACCTTC. The encoded protein is CASPWTGSSYGYTF. The rearrangement joins TRBV18 to TRBJ1-2; 7 bases match TRBD1. The CDR3 contains 14 residues. The J segment lost 4 bases and the V segment lost 8 bases, leaving 10 bases of the junction unmatched. CDR1 and CDR2 (germline): KGHSH, LQKENI.

The rearrangement joins TRBV15 to TRBJ2-7; TRBD1 aligns across 9 bases. The V gene's germline CDR1 is LNHNV and CDR2 YYDKDF (reference sequence). The CDR3 sequence is 15 residues long. The junction had 7 bases not matched to a gene; V was cut back by 2 bases and J by 5 bases. CDR3 sequence (DNA): TGTGCCACCAGCAGAATGATGAGACAGGGGGACGAGCAGTACTTC. Its protein product is CATSRMMRQGDEQYF.

The genes are TRBV15 and TRBJ2-1; 13 positions match TRBD2. CDR3 size: 17 residues. Trimming at V came to 5 bases and at J to 0 bases, leaving 4 bases not matched to a gene. The germline V gene has CDR1 LNHNV and CDR2 YYDKDF (reference sequence). The CDR3, as DNA: TGTGCCACCAGCGGTTGGACTAGCGGGAGCTCCTACAATGAGCAGTTCTTC. Encoded protein: CATSGWTSGSSYNEQFF.

The chain couples TRBV5-8 to TRBJ2-5; maybe TRBD2 (7 bases). V was pared by 0 bases and J by 5 bases, with 20 bases between. The CDR3 has 17 amino acids. Germline V gives CDR1 SGHTS, CDR2 YDEGEE. DNA of the CDR3: TGTGCCAGCAGCTTGGGTCGGGGGGCCCACCTTAGTGAGACCCAGTACTTC. Its translation is CASSLGRGAHLSETQYF.

The rearrangement links TRBV7-2 to TRBJ1-5, with 9 bases aligning to TRBD1. CDR3 length equals 14 residues. Looked up from germline, CDR1 is SGHTA and CDR2 is FQGNSA. The V segment lost 4 bases and the J segment 6 bases; nucleotides outside the gene matches: 4. CDR3: CASSSGTGPQPQHF. Written as DNA, the CDR3 is TGTGCCAGCAGCTCTGGGACAGGGCCTCAGCCCCAGCATTTT.

This clone was picked up a small number of times. Germline is not matched at one junction end, which may reflect a read error. The chain links TRBV18 to TRBJ1-1, with 9 nucleotides matching TRBD1. The CDR3 length is 13 residues. Germline CDR1 is KGHSH and CDR2 is LQKENI. The CDR3 protein is CASSPQGATEAFF. CDR3 in DNA: TGTGCCAGCTCGCCACAGGGGGCCACTGAAGCTTTCTTT.